The present T cell receptor beta chain was sequenced within a study of blood T cell repertoires in COVID-19. Study-level background: The United States, Italy and Spain provided the acute and convalescent COVID-19 samples.

Deletions cut 0 bases from V and 7 bases from J, with 13 bases between. The germline CDR1 and CDR2 sequences are MNHEY and SVGEGT. The CDR3 runs to 14 residues. Method: immunoSEQ multiplex PCR; TCRdb's copy keeps in-frame clones and lacks some. The repertoire has 250,000 or so clones, about 90% of them found once; the top ten carry 3.1%. Exposed enrollees had met someone with a PCR-confirmed or clinician-diagnosed COVID-19 case at some point within the 2 weeks before study entry. The sequencing input was PBMCs or T cells enriched from blood (not recorded which). The J gene is TRBJ2-7, the V gene TRBV6-2 or TRBV6-3; D unclear. The sequence was obtained from a woman aged 40-49 years who had been exposed to COVID-19. Here the CDR3 reads CASSYSVPPAEQYF. CDR3 coding DNA: TGTGCCAGCAGTTACTCGGTACCCCCCGCGGAGCAGTACTTC.